This T cell receptor beta chain was found in a study of shared clonotypes between healthy human individuals. Looking at the study overall: Contributing individuals were two females and a few males aged 18 to 49.

Comments on this clone: No antigen is known for it.

Points from the study as a whole: Researchers sampled only blood; tissue repertoires likely differ.

Unsorted PBMC DNA underwent sequencing on ten immunoSEQ deep assay plates. The table came from immunoSEQ multiplex PCR; TCRdb's copy has only in-frame clones and leaves some out. The repertoire holds about 490,000 clones, with 79% as singletons. The clonotype comes from a woman between 40 and 55 years old in good health. Some clones in this sample may be carry-over from other donors' samples. The sample comprised PBMCs.

This CDR3 is CASSYLGARNEQFF. The CDR3 coding sequence is TGTGCCAGCAGTTACCTCGGGGCACGGAATGAGCAGTTCTTC. This chain uses TRBV6-5 with TRBJ2-1; D tentatively reads TRBD1 or TRBD2 (5 bases each). V was cut by 2 bases and J by 7 bases, with 12 bases left in between. The CDR3 covers 14 residues. The V gene's germline CDR1 is MNHEY and CDR2 SVGAGI.